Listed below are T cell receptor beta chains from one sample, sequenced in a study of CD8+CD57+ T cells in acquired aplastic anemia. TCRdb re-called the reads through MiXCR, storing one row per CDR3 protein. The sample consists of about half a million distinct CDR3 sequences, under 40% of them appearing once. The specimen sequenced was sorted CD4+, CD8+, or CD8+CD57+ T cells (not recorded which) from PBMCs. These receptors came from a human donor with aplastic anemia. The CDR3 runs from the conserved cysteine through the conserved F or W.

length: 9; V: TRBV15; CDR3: CATSSAQHF
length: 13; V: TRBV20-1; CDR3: CSARQGADQPQHF
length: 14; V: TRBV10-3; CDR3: CAISESGRTYEQYF
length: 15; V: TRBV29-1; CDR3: CSVEKREGLSYEQYF
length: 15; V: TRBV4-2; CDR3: CASSQAVFMNTEAFF
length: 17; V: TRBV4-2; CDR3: CASSQGRRSSYNSPLHF
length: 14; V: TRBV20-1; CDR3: CSARGMGPDYEQYF
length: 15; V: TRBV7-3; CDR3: CASSLQGGATDTQYF
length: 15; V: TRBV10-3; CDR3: CASRNGGGGNQPQHF
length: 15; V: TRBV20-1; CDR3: CSARGIAGGYNEQFF
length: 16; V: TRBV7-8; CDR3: CASSSERVPVSYGYTF
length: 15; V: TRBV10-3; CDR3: CAISATHGQGGEQYF
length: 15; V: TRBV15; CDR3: CATSPGDRGSGEQYF
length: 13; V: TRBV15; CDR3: CATSRDQGYEQYF
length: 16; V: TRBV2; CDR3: CASSVQSSATNEKPFF
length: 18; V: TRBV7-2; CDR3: CASSGTVPLAGVLETQYF